This paragraph covers one T cell receptor (beta chain) sequence. The antigen remains undetermined. The sample comes from a study of spatial heterogeneity in lung cancer. Study summary: Raw reads contained each unique TCR and UMI combination more than ten times on average. Whole-study findings and limits: Resection saw ubiquitous expanded tumor TCRs appear in blood more than follow-up did.

One entry per CDR3 protein results from TCRdb running MiXCR on the 5' RACE reads. The repertoire includes approximately 12,000 distinct CDR3 sequences, 13% to 15% of them detected once, and roughly 2.4% sits in the top ten. The time point denotes: sample taken at primary tumor resection. Whole RNA obtained from tumor, nontumor lung or frozen PBMC underwent sequencing without sorting. Samples came from approximately 65 TRACERx patients with untreated early-stage lung cancer. V shed 1 base and J shed 1 base, with 1 base lying between them. CDR3 length: 12 residues. Per the germline V gene, CDR1 is LGHDT and CDR2 is YNNKEL (reference sequence).

This TCR came from a female donor with early-stage non-small cell lung cancer. This chain joins TRBV3-1 and TRBJ1-1; D gene unclear. Sequenced material: PBMCs, taken at surgery. The CDR3 sequence is CASSQGNTEAFF. The CDR3 DNA sequence: TGTGCCAGCAGCCAAGGGAACACTGAAGCTTTCTTT.